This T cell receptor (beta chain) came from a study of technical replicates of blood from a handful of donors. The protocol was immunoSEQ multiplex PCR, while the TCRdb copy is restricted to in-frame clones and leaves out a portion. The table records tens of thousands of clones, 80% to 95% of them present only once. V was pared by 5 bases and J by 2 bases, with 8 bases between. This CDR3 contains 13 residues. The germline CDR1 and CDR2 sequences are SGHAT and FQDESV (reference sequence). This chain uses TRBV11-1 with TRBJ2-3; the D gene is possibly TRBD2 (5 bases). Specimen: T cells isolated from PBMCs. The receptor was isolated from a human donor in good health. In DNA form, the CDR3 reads TGTGCCAGCAGCGACTATTTCACAGATACGCAGTATTTT. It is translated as CASSDYFTDTQYF.